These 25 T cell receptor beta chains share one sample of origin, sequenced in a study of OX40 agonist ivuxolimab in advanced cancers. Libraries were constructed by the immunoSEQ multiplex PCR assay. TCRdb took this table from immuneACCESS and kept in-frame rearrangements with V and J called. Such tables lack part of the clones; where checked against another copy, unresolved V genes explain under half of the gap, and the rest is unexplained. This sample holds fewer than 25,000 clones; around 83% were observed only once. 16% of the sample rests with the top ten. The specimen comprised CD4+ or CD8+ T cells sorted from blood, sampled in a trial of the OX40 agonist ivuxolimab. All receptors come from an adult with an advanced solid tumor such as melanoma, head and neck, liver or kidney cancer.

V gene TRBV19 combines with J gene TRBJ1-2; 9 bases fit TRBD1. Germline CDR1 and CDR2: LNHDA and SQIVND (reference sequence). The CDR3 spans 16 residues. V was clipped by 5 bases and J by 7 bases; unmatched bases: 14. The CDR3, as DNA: TGTGCCAGTAGTTATGCGTCGGACAGGGGAAGTTTTGGCTACACCTTC. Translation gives CASSYASDRGSFGYTF.

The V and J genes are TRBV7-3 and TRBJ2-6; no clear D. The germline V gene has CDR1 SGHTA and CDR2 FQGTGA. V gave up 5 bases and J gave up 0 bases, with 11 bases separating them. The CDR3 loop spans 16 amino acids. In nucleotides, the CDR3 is TGTGCCAGCAGCCCGGGTCCGCCCTCTGGGGCCAACGTCCTGACTTTC. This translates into CASSPGPPSGANVLTF.

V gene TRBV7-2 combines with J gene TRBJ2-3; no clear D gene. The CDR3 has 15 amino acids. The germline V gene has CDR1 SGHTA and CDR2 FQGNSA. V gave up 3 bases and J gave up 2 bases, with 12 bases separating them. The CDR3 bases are TGTGCCAGCAGCTTTCTAGGAAGACACACAGATACGCAGTATTTT. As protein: CASSFLGRHTDTQYF.

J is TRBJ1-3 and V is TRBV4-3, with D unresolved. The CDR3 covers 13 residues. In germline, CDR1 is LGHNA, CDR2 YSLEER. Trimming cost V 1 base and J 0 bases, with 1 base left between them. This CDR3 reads CASSQASGNTIYF. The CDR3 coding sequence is TGCGCCAGCAGCCAAGCCTCTGGAAACACCATATATTTT.

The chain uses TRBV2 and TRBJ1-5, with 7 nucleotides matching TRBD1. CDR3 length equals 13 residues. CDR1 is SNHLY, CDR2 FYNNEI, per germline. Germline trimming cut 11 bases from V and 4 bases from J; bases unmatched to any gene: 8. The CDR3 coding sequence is TGTGCCGGTCGGGGACAGTCAAATCAGCCCCAGCATTTT. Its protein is CAGRGQSNQPQHF.

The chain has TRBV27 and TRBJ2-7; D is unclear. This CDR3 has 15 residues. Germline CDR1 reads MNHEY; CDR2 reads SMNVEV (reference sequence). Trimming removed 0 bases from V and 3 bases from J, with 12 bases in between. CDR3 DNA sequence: TGTGCCAGCAGTTTATCTCCCTTCGGCTTCTACGAGCAGTACTTC. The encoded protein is CASSLSPFGFYEQYF.

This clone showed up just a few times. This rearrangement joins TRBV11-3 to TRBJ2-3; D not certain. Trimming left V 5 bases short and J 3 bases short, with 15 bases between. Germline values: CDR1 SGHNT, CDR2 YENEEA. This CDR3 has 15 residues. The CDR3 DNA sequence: TGTGCCAGCAGCCTTACGTCCCCCAAGACAGATACGCAGTATTTT. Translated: CASSLTSPKTDTQYF.

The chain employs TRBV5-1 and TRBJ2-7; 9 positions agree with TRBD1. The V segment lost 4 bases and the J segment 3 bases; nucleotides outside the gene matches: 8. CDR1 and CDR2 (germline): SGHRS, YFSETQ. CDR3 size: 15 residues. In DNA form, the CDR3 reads TGCGCCAGCAGCCCAGGGGACAGGGTAGGCTACGAGCAGTACTTC. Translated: CASSPGDRVGYEQYF.

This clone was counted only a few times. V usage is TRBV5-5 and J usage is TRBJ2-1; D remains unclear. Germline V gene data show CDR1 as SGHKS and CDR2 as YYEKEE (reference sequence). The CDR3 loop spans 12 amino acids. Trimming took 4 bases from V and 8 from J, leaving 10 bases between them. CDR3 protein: CASSAVFDEQFF. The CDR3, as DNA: TGTGCCAGCAGCGCCGTTTTCGATGAGCAGTTCTTC.

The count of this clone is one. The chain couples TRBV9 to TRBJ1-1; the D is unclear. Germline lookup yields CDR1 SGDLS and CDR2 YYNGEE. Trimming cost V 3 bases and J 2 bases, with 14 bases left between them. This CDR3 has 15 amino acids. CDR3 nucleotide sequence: TGTGCCAGCAGCGCCCCCGGAGGAGGAAACACTGAAGCTTTCTTT. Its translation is CASSAPGGGNTEAFF.

This chain's CDR3 is CASSDSWTVNSPLHF. The DNA of the CDR3 is TGTGCCAGCAGTGACTCCTGGACAGTTAATTCACCCCTCCACTTT. V and J are TRBV25-1 and TRBJ1-6, with a possible D match to TRBD1 (6 bases). The CDR3 is 15 residues long. CDR1 and CDR2 from the germline V gene are MGHDK and SYGVNS. Trimming shortened V by 3 bases and J by 6 bases, and 12 bases separated the two germline ends.

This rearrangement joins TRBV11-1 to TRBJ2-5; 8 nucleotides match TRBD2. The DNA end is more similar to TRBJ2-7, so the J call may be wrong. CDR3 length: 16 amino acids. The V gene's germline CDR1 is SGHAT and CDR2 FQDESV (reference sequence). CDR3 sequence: CASSRPGTRSSYEQYF. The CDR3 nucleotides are TGTGCCAGCAGCCGTCCCGGGACTAGAAGCTCCTACGAGCAGTACTTC.

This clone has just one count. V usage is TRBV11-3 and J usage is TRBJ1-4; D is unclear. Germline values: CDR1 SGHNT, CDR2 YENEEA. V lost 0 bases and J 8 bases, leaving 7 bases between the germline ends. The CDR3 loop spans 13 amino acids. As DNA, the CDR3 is TGTGCCAGCAGCTTAGATCTAGCGGAAAAACTGTTTTTT. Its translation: CASSLDLAEKLFF.

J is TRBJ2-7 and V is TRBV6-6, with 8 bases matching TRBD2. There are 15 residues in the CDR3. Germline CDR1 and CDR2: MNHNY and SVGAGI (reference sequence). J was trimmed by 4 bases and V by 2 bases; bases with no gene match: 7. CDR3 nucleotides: TGTGCCAGCAGTTACAGCGGGAGTATCTCTTACGAGCAGTACTTC. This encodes CASSYSGSISYEQYF.

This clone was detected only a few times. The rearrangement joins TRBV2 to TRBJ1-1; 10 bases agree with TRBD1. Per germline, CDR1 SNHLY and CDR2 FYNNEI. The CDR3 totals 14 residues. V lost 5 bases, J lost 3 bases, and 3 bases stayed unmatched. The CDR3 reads CASSPGTGDTEAFF. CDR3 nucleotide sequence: TGTGCCAGCAGTCCCGGGACAGGGGACACTGAAGCTTTCTTT.

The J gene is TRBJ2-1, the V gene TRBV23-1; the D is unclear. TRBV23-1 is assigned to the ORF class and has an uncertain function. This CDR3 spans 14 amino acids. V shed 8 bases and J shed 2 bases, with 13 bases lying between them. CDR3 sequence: CASPRRRPYNEQFF. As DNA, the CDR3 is TGCGCCAGCCCCCGGCGGAGACCCTACAATGAGCAGTTCTTC.

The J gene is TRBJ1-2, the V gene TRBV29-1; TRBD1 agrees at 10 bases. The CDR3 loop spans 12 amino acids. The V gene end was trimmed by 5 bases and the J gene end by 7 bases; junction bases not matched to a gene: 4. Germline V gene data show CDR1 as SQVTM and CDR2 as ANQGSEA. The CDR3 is CSVRQGAFGYTF. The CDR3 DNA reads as TGCAGCGTTCGACAGGGGGCCTTTGGCTACACCTTC.

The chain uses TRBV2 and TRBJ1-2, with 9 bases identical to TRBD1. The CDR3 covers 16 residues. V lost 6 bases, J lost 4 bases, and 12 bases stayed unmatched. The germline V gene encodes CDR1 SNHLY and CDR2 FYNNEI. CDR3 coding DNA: TGTGCCAGCAGCTATAGGACAGGGGCCCGAGTCTATGGCTACACCTTC. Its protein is CASSYRTGARVYGYTF.

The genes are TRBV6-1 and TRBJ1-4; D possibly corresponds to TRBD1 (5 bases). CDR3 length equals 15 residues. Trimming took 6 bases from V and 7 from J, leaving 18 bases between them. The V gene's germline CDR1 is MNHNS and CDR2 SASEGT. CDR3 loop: CASSEKWGGSEKLFF. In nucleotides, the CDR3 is TGTGCCAGCAGCGAGAAATGGGGGGGATCTGAAAAACTGTTTTTT.

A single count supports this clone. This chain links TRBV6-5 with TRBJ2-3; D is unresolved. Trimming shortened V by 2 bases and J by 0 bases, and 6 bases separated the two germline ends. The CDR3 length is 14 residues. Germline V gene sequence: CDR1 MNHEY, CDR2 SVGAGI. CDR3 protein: CASSYVGSTDTQYF. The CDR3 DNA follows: TGTGCCAGCAGTTACGTCGGAAGCACAGATACGCAGTATTTT.

DNA of the CDR3: TGTGCCAGCAGCCGGGACCCAGCCTACGAGCAGTACTTC. This encodes CASSRDPAYEQYF. This chain connects TRBV2 to TRBJ2-7; the D gene could be TRBD1 or TRBD2 (5 bases each). V was pared by 6 bases and J by 2 bases, with 11 bases between. Germline assignment: CDR1 SNHLY and CDR2 FYNNEI. The CDR3 totals 13 residues.

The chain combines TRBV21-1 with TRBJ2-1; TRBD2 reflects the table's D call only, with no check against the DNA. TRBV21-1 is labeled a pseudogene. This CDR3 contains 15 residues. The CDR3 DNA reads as TGTGCCAGCCCCTCAACCAGCGGGAGGAGTAATGAGCAGTTCTTC. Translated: CASPSTSGRSNEQFF.

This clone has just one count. The CDR3 sequence: CASSIRDRVEAFF. CDR3 sequence (DNA): TGTGCCAGTAGTATTCGGGACAGAGTTGAAGCTTTCTTT. The J gene is TRBJ1-1, the V gene TRBV19, with 7 bases identical to TRBD1. Germline values: CDR1 LNHDA, CDR2 SQIVND (reference sequence). This CDR3 is 13 amino acids long. The V segment lost 3 bases and the J segment 7 bases; nucleotides outside the gene matches: 5. Full variable domain (outside the CDR3, taken from reference TRBV19 and TRBJ1-1): DGGITQSPKYLFRKEGQNVTLSCEQNLNHDAMYWYRQDPGQGLRLIYYSQIVNDFQKGDIAEGYSVSREKKESFPLTVTSAQKNPTAFYLCASSIRDRVEAFFGQGTRLTVV.

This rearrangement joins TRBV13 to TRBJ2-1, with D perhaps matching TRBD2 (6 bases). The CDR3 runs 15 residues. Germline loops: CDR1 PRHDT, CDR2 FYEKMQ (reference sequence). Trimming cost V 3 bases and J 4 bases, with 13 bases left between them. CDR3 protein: CASSLRSGEYNEQFF. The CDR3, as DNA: TGTGCCAGCAGCTTGAGATCGGGAGAGTACAATGAGCAGTTCTTC.

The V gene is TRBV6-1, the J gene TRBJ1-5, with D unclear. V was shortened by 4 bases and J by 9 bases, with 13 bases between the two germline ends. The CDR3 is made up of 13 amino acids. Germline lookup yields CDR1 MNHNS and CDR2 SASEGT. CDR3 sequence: CASSVDGSGPQHF. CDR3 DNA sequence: TGTGCCAGCAGTGTGGACGGCTCAGGGCCCCAGCATTTT.